This TCR beta chain was identified in a study of post-analysis software for immune sequencing data. On the study more broadly: Secondary progressive, relapsing-remitting and progressive-relapsing multiple sclerosis were among the included disease courses.

Concerning this clonotype itself: Its specificity is not known.

This CDR3 comprises 16 residues. CDR1 is SGHRS and CDR2 is YFSETQ in the germline V gene. Unique molecular identifiers had been added to the TCR beta cDNA libraries. Out of 1 to 10 million T cells, a few hundred thousand cDNA molecules were generated. One entry per CDR3 protein results from TCRdb running MiXCR on the PCR reads. Here the sample spans roughly 870,000 distinct CDR3 sequences, approximately 53% being singletons. Whole-study results and caveats: Among four or five TRBV segments more frequent in patients than controls were TRBV5-6, TRBV5-1 and TRBV20-1.

The rearrangement links TRBV5-1 to TRBJ2-5; D may be TRBD2 (5 bases). TRBJ2-7 explains the end of the DNA better; the J call may be wrong. This TCR came from a girl aged 10-17 years with multiple sclerosis. Material for sequencing was blood. CDR3 region: CASSLASGRGTSEQYF. For the CDR3, the DNA is TGCGCCAGCAGCTTGGCGTCCGGCCGGGGAACCAGCGAGCAGTACTTC.